Listed below are T cell receptor beta chains from one sample, sequenced in a study of Graves' ophthalmopathy and Graves' hyperthyroidism. TCRdb used MiXCR to reprocess the multiplex PCR reads, holding one entry per CDR3 protein. Of hundreds of thousands of distinct CDR3 sequences detected, more than 20% appear once; the ten largest clones hold around 3%. Specimen: peripheral blood. These receptors were collected from a woman between 18 and 29 years old with stable Graves' hyperthyroidism. CDR3s leave out the opening cysteine and the closing phenylalanine or tryptophan. Only part of the rows carry a size: once, few, many, or a class if the clone is expanded.

>.|TRBJ2-5|TRBV15
ATSRDSSSETQY
>.|TRBJ1-5|TRBV7-8
ASSLARRTYSNQPQH
>many|TRBJ1-5|TRBV6-5
ASSYSEYQPQH
>.|TRBJ2-7|TRBV3-1
ASSQGNRGPQY
>many|TRBJ2-7|TRBV10-3
AISESGRVTYEQY
>many|TRBJ1-2|TRBV6-1
ASIQRMFGGIYGYT
>many|TRBJ2-7|TRBV6-2/TRBV6-3
ASREVRAVYEQY
>many|TRBJ1-6|TRBV20-1
SASLGTGDSPLH
>.|TRBJ1-2|TRBV27
ASSLDPGGGYGYT
>many|TRBJ1-6|TRBV6-1
ASSSAGDVSPLH
>many|TRBJ2-7|TRBV6-5
ASIPVYGPYEQY
>many|TRBJ1-5|TRBV20-1
SARVSNSNQPQH
>few|TRBJ1-2|TRBV6-1
ASSAQGPYGDT
>many|TRBJ2-7|TRBV14
ASSQDSYWRQGGSYEQY
>.|TRBJ1-1|TRBV5-6
ANSLSEGWSGTEAF
>many|TRBJ2-7|TRBV6-5
ASRAQGYEQY
>.|TRBJ2-7|TRBV6-5
ASSYTEAGGSSYEQY
>many|TRBJ2-7|TRBV30
AWSRIVGEQY
>many|TRBJ2-7|TRBV28
ASSTPDRGWPYEQY
>many|TRBJ2-7|TRBV6-1
ASSEARRLGQY
>many|TRBJ2-7|TRBV28
ASRYRSFDYEQY
>.|TRBJ2-5|TRBV20-1
SARLTGGRETQY
>many|TRBJ1-1|TRBV5-1
ASSPQEGLGTEAF
>many|TRBJ2-7|TRBV7-9
ASGTGTAAYEQY
>many|TRBJ1-2|TRBV20-1
SARHRVNYGYT
>few|TRBJ1-5|TRBV12-3/TRBV12-4
ASSFQGRGMQGNQPQH
>many|TRBJ2-7|TRBV7-2
ASSFPSGLEQY
>many|TRBJ2-7|TRBV9
ASIESILDSYEQY
>many|TRBJ1-1|TRBV30
AWGVRQANTEAF
>few|TRBJ2-2|TRBV28
ASRPGQGDELDTGELF
>.|TRBJ2-7|TRBV6-2/TRBV6-3
ASKRLGVSSYEQY
>few|TRBJ2-7|TRBV12-3/TRBV12-4
ASTHGRRGVQTYEQY
>many|TRBJ2-4|TRBV25-1
ASTPVPPTKNIQY
>many|TRBJ1-6|TRBV2
ASSVGLNNSPLH
>few|TRBJ1-1|TRBV12-3/TRBV12-4
ASSLRVAVRGANTEAF
>many|TRBJ2-5|TRBV7-9
ASSTSSAETQY
>many|TRBJ2-2|TRBV28
ASRLTGTGGTGELF
>.|TRBJ1-1|TRBV6-5
ASSYRQGGTEAF
>many|TRBJ2-7|TRBV2
ASSVRTSFEQY
>many|TRBJ1-5|TRBV6-1
ASSGGSYIRNQPQH
>many|TRBJ2-7|TRBV28
ASSSTPGQGRYEQY
>many|TRBJ1-2|TRBV6-5
ASSPGEGNGYT
>many|TRBJ2-7|TRBV9
ASSVGTGATYEQY
>few|TRBJ2-1|TRBV12-3/TRBV12-4
ASSLGQPPYNEQF
>many|TRBJ2-7|TRBV20-1
SASPGDSRGLTYEQY
>many|TRBJ1-5|TRBV6-1
ASSESYIVVRQPQH
>many|TRBJ2-7|TRBV20-1
SGGSRGGEQY
>many|TRBJ1-2|TRBV20-1
SARDPGHANGYT
>many|TRBJ2-7|TRBV20-1
SARADSGNYYEQY
>many|TRBJ2-7|TRBV27
ASSNRQGSYEQY
>many|TRBJ1-3|TRBV11-1
ASTASQGSSGNTIY
>many|TRBJ1-6|TRBV9
ASSVGNTLGDSPLH
>many|TRBJ2-5|TRBV25-1
ASSELFDRGTETQY
>few|TRBJ1-1|TRBV2
ATRPGLNTEAF
>.|TRBJ1-1|TRBV30
AWSATGINTEAF
>many|TRBJ1-5|TRBV6-1
ASSEFRGDRVNQPQH
>many|TRBJ2-6|TRBV6-2/TRBV6-3
ASSHSGYSGANVLT